The 26 T cell receptor beta chains reported below all come from one sample, sequenced in a study of OX40 agonist ivuxolimab in advanced cancers. Profiling relied on immunoSEQ multiplex PCR, and the TCRdb table lists in-frame clones only, not all of them. The sample holds about 93,000 clones; 85% to 95% are singletons and the top ten take 2% to 3%. This material consisted of CD4+ or CD8+ T cells sorted from blood, taken in a trial of the OX40 agonist ivuxolimab. The receptors were gathered from an adult with an advanced solid tumor such as melanoma, head and neck, liver or kidney cancer.

The chain is built from TRBV6-6 and TRBJ2-3; either TRBD1 or TRBD2 may fit D (5 bases each). The germline gives CDR1 MNHNY, CDR2 SVGAGI (reference sequence). Trimming pared 4 bases from V and 0 bases from J, leaving 5 bases between. The length of the CDR3 is 13 residues. CDR3 DNA sequence: TGTGCCAGCAGTTGGGACAGCACAGATACGCAGTATTTT. Protein sequence: CASSWDSTDTQYF.

The chain employs TRBV4-1 and TRBJ1-2, with D hard to call. The CDR3 length is 14 residues. V gave up 4 bases and J gave up 5 bases, with 14 bases separating them. Germline values: CDR1 MGHRA, CDR2 YSYEKL. CDR3 nucleotide sequence: TGCGCCAGCAGCCGAGTGGACGGTGCTTATGGCTACACCTTC. Its protein is CASSRVDGAYGYTF.

The chain couples TRBV4-1 to TRBJ2-5; 8 bases line up with TRBD1. The end of the DNA is better explained by TRBJ2-7, so the J call may be wrong. Germline V lookup: CDR1 MGHRA, CDR2 YSYEKL. CDR3 length equals 16 residues. CDR3 protein: CASSQTPGGLTYEQYF. The CDR3 coding sequence is TGCGCCAGCAGCCAAACTCCAGGGGGCCTGACCTACGAGCAGTACTTC.

The chain recombines TRBV2 with TRBJ1-2, with D maybe TRBD1 (5 bases). The V gene's germline CDR1 is SNHLY and CDR2 FYNNEI. The germline V and J ends were trimmed by 2 bases and 8 bases, with 12 bases remaining between them. CDR3 length: 13 residues. The chain's CDR3 is CASSESGGRGYTF. The CDR3 DNA is TGTGCCAGCAGTGAATCTGGGGGAAGGGGCTACACCTTC.

The rearrangement links TRBV11-2 to TRBJ1-4, with D possibly TRBD1 on 5 matching bases. This CDR3 comprises 13 residues. In germline, CDR1 is SGHAT, CDR2 FQNNGV. The ends were cut back, 6 bases at V and 8 bases at J, with 13 bases in the middle. The CDR3 loop reads CASRYGGTEKLFF. DNA for the CDR3: TGTGCCAGCAGGTACGGGGGAACCGAAAAACTGTTTTTT. The variable domain in full, with the rest retrieved from reference TRBV11-2 and TRBJ1-4, is EAGVAQSPRYKIIEKRQSVAFWCNPISGHATLYWYQQILGQGPKLLIQFQNNGVVDDSQLPKDRFSAERLKGVDSTLKIQPAKLEDSAVYLCASRYGGTEKLFFGSGTQLSVL.

The chain combines TRBV7-8 with TRBJ2-3; TRBD2 matches at 12 bases. The CDR3 is 18 residues long. Germline CDR1 and CDR2: SGHVS and FQNEAQ. Losses at the gene ends were 5 bases for V and 2 bases for J; bases not matched to a gene: 11. The CDR3 sequence is CASSPGTSGLRNTDTQYF. The CDR3 bases are TGTGCCAGCAGCCCAGGGACTAGCGGGCTAAGAAACACAGATACGCAGTATTTT.

The CDR3 bases are TGTGCCAGCAGCTTAGGAGGGCTCAATCAGCCCCAGCATTTT. Protein sequence: CASSLGGLNQPQHF. The V and J genes are TRBV5-6 and TRBJ1-5, with unresolved D. Germline V lookup: CDR1 SGHDT, CDR2 YYEEEE. The CDR3 is made up of 14 amino acids. V was shortened by 2 bases and J by 3 bases, with 9 bases between the two germline ends.

The gene calls are TRBV6-1 and TRBJ2-2, with D unresolved. From germline, CDR1 is MNHNS and CDR2 SASEGT. The CDR3 has 14 residues. The V end was cut by 5 bases, the J end by 2 bases, with 9 bases between. CDR3 protein: CASSPTTNTGELFF. The CDR3 coding sequence is TGTGCCAGCAGTCCCACGACTAACACCGGGGAGCTGTTTTTT.

This chain links TRBV29-1 with TRBJ1-2, with 9 bases that match TRBD1. The length of the CDR3 is 16 residues. Unmatched junction bases numbered 12, after V lost 0 bases and J lost 7 bases. The germline V gene encodes CDR1 SQVTM and CDR2 ANQGSEA. The CDR3 DNA follows: TGCAGCGTTGAAGATTCGAATGAAGACAGGGGGTTTGGCTACACCTTC. Encoded protein: CSVEDSNEDRGFGYTF.

This chain links TRBV5-6 with TRBJ2-7; D is uncertain. The V end lost 2 bases, the J end lost 0 bases, and 6 bases lay between the germline ends. Germline V gene data show CDR1 as SGHDT and CDR2 as YYEEEE. The CDR3 sequence is 13 residues long. The CDR3: CASSLRPSYEQYF. The CDR3 coding sequence is TGTGCCAGCAGCTTAAGGCCCTCCTACGAGCAGTACTTC.

V is TRBV28 and J is TRBJ1-4; unclear D gene. Germline CDR1 is MDHEN and CDR2 is SYDVKM. V dropped 6 bases and J dropped 7 bases, with 21 bases sitting between them. The CDR3 spans 16 residues. CDR3 sequence reads: CASSSTASLWSEKLFF. The CDR3 DNA reads as TGTGCCAGCAGCTCAACAGCCAGTTTATGGAGTGAAAAACTGTTTTTT. Looking up the rest from reference TRBV28 and TRBJ1-4 gives the full variable domain: DVKVTQSSRYLVKRTGEKVFLECVQDMDHENMFWYRQDPGLGLRLIYFSYDVKMKEKGDIPEGYSVSREKKERFSLILESASTNQTSMYLCASSSTASLWSEKLFFGSGTQLSVL.

This clone was picked up one time. V is TRBV19 and J is TRBJ1-4; D remains unclear. This CDR3 spans 11 amino acids. In germline, CDR1 is LNHDA, CDR2 SQIVND (reference sequence). The V and J ends lost 6 bases and 7 bases respectively, with 6 bases between them. In nucleotides, the CDR3 is TGTGCCAGTAGGAACCCTGAAAAACTGTTTTTT. It is translated as CASRNPEKLFF. Combining the CDR3 with reference TRBV19 and TRBJ1-4 gives the whole variable domain DGGITQSPKYLFRKEGQNVTLSCEQNLNHDAMYWYRQDPGQGLRLIYYSQIVNDFQKGDIAEGYSVSREKKESFPLTVTSAQKNPTAFYLCASRNPEKLFFGSGTQLSVL.

The chain uses TRBV6-1 and TRBJ2-7; D is ambiguous. CDR3 length: 11 residues. Germline lookup yields CDR1 MNHNS and CDR2 SASEGT. Deletions cut 5 bases from V and 5 bases from J, with 7 bases between. CDR3 in amino acids: CASSYPNEQYF. CDR3 nucleotides: TGTGCCAGCAGTTACCCGAACGAGCAGTACTTC.

The chain carries TRBV30 and TRBJ1-3, with D uncertain. Per the germline V gene, CDR1 is GTSNPN and CDR2 is SVGIG (reference sequence). This CDR3 contains 12 residues. The V end lost 5 bases, the J end lost 2 bases, and 7 bases lay between the germline ends. CDR3 bases: TGTGCCTGGCCACCAGCTGGAAACACCATATATTTT. It specifies CAWPPAGNTIYF.

This chain connects TRBV27 to TRBJ2-7; 11 nucleotides agree with TRBD1. This CDR3 region has 14 residues. Germline CDR1 reads MNHEY; CDR2 reads SMNVEV (reference sequence). Trimming removed 6 bases from V and 3 bases from J; junction bases left unmatched: 4. The CDR3 spells CASSKDRGLYEQYF. The CDR3 DNA sequence: TGTGCCAGCAGCAAGGACAGGGGGCTCTACGAGCAGTACTTC.

The chain is built from TRBV4-3 and TRBJ2-1, with D tentatively TRBD2 (7 bases). Trimming shortened V by 0 bases and J by 9 bases, and 21 bases separated the two germline ends. This CDR3 has 17 amino acids. Germline assignment: CDR1 LGHNA and CDR2 YSLEER. CDR3 DNA: TGCGCCAGCAGCCAAGAAGGGAAGAGGGGGGGGCCTTCTGAGCAGTTCTTC. The encoded protein is CASSQEGKRGGPSEQFF.

The chain uses TRBV4-1 and TRBJ2-5, with D possibly matching TRBD2 (6 bases). Deletions cut 1 base from V and 5 bases from J, with 11 bases between. The CDR3 is 14 residues long. Germline CDR1 and CDR2: MGHRA and YSYEKL. CDR3 protein: CASSQVGRGETQYF. DNA for the CDR3: TGCGCCAGCAGCCAAGTCGGACGGGGGGAGACCCAGTACTTC.

This clone appeared a single time. The genes are TRBV14 and TRBJ1-2; D gene unclear. The CDR3 is 18 residues long. Between the trimmed V and J ends, which lost 2 bases and 0 bases, there was a span of 19 bases. Looked up from germline, CDR1 is SGHDN and CDR2 is FVKESK. The CDR3 DNA follows: TGTGCCAGCAGCCAATGGGTTTTCAATGGGATTCCTAACTATGGCTACACCTTC. Protein product: CASSQWVFNGIPNYGYTF.

The chain combines TRBV29-1 with TRBJ2-1, with a weak D call TRBD1 (6 bases). The germline gives CDR1 SQVTM, CDR2 ANQGSEA. The length of the CDR3 is 12 residues. V dropped 1 base and J dropped 7 bases, with 8 bases sitting between them. Here the CDR3 DNA reads TGCAGCGTTGAAGTGGGGGCTAATGAGCAGTTCTTC. Protein: CSVEVGANEQFF.

About this clone: Other DNA sequences in the sample encode the same CDR3. The J gene is TRBJ2-7, the V gene TRBV6-5; D ambiguous. The germline V and J ends were trimmed by 6 bases and 3 bases, with 9 bases remaining between them. From germline, CDR1 is MNHEY and CDR2 SVGAGI. This CDR3 contains 12 residues. The CDR3 sequence: CASSPDGYEQYF. The CDR3, as DNA: TGTGCCAGCAGCCCCGACGGCTACGAGCAGTACTTC.

The sample holds one count of this clone. The chain links TRBV19 to TRBJ2-3; D could derive from TRBD1 or TRBD2 (5 bases each). V lost 8 bases and J 4 bases, leaving 13 bases between the germline ends. The CDR3 is made up of 13 amino acids. The germline gives CDR1 LNHDA, CDR2 SQIVND (reference sequence). CDR3 DNA: TGTGCCAGTTCCCGGTGGGGACCAGATACGCAGTATTTT. Translated, it gives CASSRWGPDTQYF.

The chain's CDR3 is CASSFVPDQPQHF. The CDR3, as DNA: TGTGCCAGCAGTTTTGTCCCGGATCAGCCCCAGCATTTT. V usage is TRBV27 and J usage is TRBJ1-5; D call uncertain. CDR3 length: 13 amino acids. V lost 3 bases to trimming and J lost 5 bases, with 8 bases between them. The germline CDR1 and CDR2 sequences are MNHEY and SMNVEV (reference sequence).

V is TRBV7-2 and J is TRBJ1-5; 7 bases agree with TRBD1. J gave up 1 base and V 1 base, and 7 bases lay outside the gene matches. CDR3 length: 17 amino acids. Germline loops: CDR1 SGHTA, CDR2 FQGNSA. The CDR3 loop reads CASSLGPRDRSNQPQHF. In DNA, the CDR3 is TGTGCCAGCAGCTTAGGCCCCCGGGACAGAAGCAATCAGCCCCAGCATTTT.

This sequence joins TRBV4-1 and TRBJ2-4; TRBD1 aligns across 10 bases. The CDR3 is made up of 17 amino acids. V trimming: 3 bases; J trimming: 1 base; junction bases outside the gene matches: 6. Germline V gene data show CDR1 as MGHRA and CDR2 as YSYEKL. The CDR3 loop is CASSQLTGGAAKNIQYF. The CDR3 nucleotides read TGCGCCAGCAGCCAGTTGACAGGGGGCGCCGCCAAAAACATTCAGTACTTC.

The chain combines TRBV6-1 with TRBJ2-2; unclear D gene. V lost 2 bases to trimming and J lost 6 bases, with 16 bases between them. CDR1 MNHNS and CDR2 SASEGT come from the germline V gene. This CDR3 is built from 16 residues. The CDR3 DNA reads TGTGCCAGCAGTGAATCGGTGGCAGAACGGTCCGGGGAGCTGTTTTTT. It translates to CASSESVAERSGELFF.

The chain couples TRBV27 to TRBJ2-1; TRBD2 is a possible D gene (6 bases). Germline-derived CDR1 and CDR2 are MNHEY and SMNVEV (reference sequence). This CDR3 spans 14 amino acids. V was clipped by 0 bases and J by 9 bases, with 12 bases between them. CDR3 sequence (DNA): TGTGCCAGCAGTTTATCAGTGGGGGGAGCTGAGCAGTTCTTC. This codes for CASSLSVGGAEQFF.